The clone carrying this TCR beta chain came up a few times. Its antigen is undetermined. This record belongs to a study of identical twins. Study observations and caveats: Twins shared out-of-frame alpha sequences with excess low generation probability. Twin pairs had excess sharing that was weaker in beta out-of-frame sequences.

Through template switching, a universal primer site was introduced, and the cDNA contained unique molecular identifiers. Each CDR3 protein gets one entry after TCRdb re-called the 5' RACE reads with MiXCR. Here the sample spans 640,000 or so distinct CDR3 sequences, 6% to 6.5% being singletons. CDR3 length: 14 amino acids. Germline V gene data show CDR1 as MNHNS and CDR2 as SASEGT. Trimming removed 6 bases from V and 1 base from J, with 12 bases in between. The genes are TRBV6-1 and TRBJ1-1, with no clear D. This TCR derives from a man aged 18 to 30 in good health. The source material was naive T cells sorted from blood. The CDR3 loop reads CASSLTRGNTEAFF. The DNA for the CDR3 is TGTGCCAGCAGCCTCACCCGGGGGAACACTGAAGCTTTCTTT.